Listed below are T cell receptor beta chains from one sample, sequenced in a study of PD-L1 blockade in urothelial cancer. Using immunoSEQ multiplex PCR, the repertoire was profiled, and TCRdb retains in-frame clones only, with some absent. The table shows about 55,000 clones, with 84% occurring only once. The material sequenced was PBMCs, taken around atezolizumab (anti-PD-L1) treatment. These receptors originate from a man in his fifties with urothelial cancer. The CDR3 runs from the conserved cysteine through the conserved F or W. D genes are given only for firm matches. The size field is filled for only some rows; it gives once, few, many or a size class.

. . TRBJ2-1 TRBV5-1 TGCGCCAGCAGCGACGGACTAGGGGGGGGCAATGAGCAGTTCTTC CASSDGLGGGNEQFF
TRBD1 . TRBJ1-1 TRBV5-1 TGCGCCAGCAGCTGGGGACAGATGAACACTGAAGCTTTCTTT CASSWGQMNTEAFF
TRBD1 . TRBJ2-7 TRBV15 TGTGCCACCAGCATTTCCTACCCCGGGACAGGGGCCTACGAGCAGTACTTC CATSISYPGTGAYEQYF
. . TRBJ2-2 TRBV2 TGTGCCAGCAGTCCGACAGGTCGGGGCACCGGGGAGCTGTTTTTT CASSPTGRGTGELFF
. once TRBJ2-7 TRBV5-6 TGTGCCAGCAATAGGATGTCAGGCTACGAGCAGTACTTC CASNRMSGYEQYF
TRBD1 . TRBJ2-7 TRBV19 TGTGCCAGTAGCGGGGACAGCTACGAGCAGTACTTC CASSGDSYEQYF
TRBD2 . TRBJ2-5 TRBV27 TGTGCCAGCAGTTTAATAGCTAGCGGGAGGAGGGGAGAGACCCAGTACTTC CASSLIASGRRGETQYF
TRBD1 . TRBJ2-4 TRBV6-6 TGTGCCAGCGGGGTTCAGGGGGACCAGTACTTC CASGVQGDQYF
. . TRBJ2-1 TRBV11-3 TGTGCCAGCAGCTTAGAGATCGGGGGTAGTAATGAGCAGTTCTTC CASSLEIGGSNEQFF
. . TRBJ1-2 TRBV28 TGTGCCAGCAGTTTAGTCGTCAGGGACTATGGCTACACCTTC CASSLVVRDYGYTF
. . TRBJ1-3 TRBV28 TGTGCCAGCAGCACAACCAACTACCGGGACATGAGCTCTGGAAACACCATATATTTT CASSTTNYRDMSSGNTIYF
TRBD2 . TRBJ2-5 TRBV9 TGTGCCAGCAGCGTAGAGGTAGCGGGGGGAAGAGAGACCCAGTACTTC CASSVEVAGGRETQYF
TRBD2 few TRBJ2-1 TRBV27 TGTGCCAGCAGCGGGACTAGCGGGGGAGGTCGGGAGCAGTTCTTC CASSGTSGGGREQFF
. . TRBJ2-2 TRBV27 TGTGCCAGCAGCCCGAATTTGCGGGGCGGGGAGCTGTTTTTT CASSPNLRGGELFF
TRBD2 . TRBJ2-7 TRBV11-2 TGTGCCAGCAGCCGGGGGGAACCTCTTCAGTACTTC CASSRGEPLQYF
TRBD1 . TRBJ2-4 TRBV7-9 TGTGCCAGCAGCTTAGGAGGGACAGGGACATTAGCCAAAAACATTCAGTACTTC CASSLGGTGTLAKNIQYF
TRBD2 once TRBJ2-7 TRBV4-3 TGCGCCAGCAGCCAAGTGGCGGGGGCCTACGAGCAGTACTTC CASSQVAGAYEQYF
. . TRBJ2-7 TRBV6-5 TGTGCCAGCAGTTGGGACACCTACGAGCAGTACTTC CASSWDTYEQYF
TRBD2 . TRBJ2-1 TRBV7-7 TGTGCTAGCAGCTTAGGTATAGGACTAGGGAACAATGAGCAGTTCTTC CASSLGIGLGNNEQFF
TRBD2 . TRBJ2-1 TRBV30 TGTGCCTGGAGTGTATATGGAGTGCGGGGGGGCTACAATGAGCAGTTCTTC CAWSVYGVRGGYNEQFF
TRBD1 once TRBJ2-4 TRBV7-8 TGTGCCAGCAGCATTGACAGGGGGATAGCCAAAAACATTCAGTACTTC CASSIDRGIAKNIQYF
TRBD2 . TRBJ2-3 TRBV18 TGTGCCAGCTCACTCGGGGGGGCCCTAAGCACAGATACGCAGTATTTT CASSLGGALSTDTQYF
. . TRBJ1-2 TRBV19 TGTGCCAGTAGTAACAGGGTTTATGGCTACACCTTC CASSNRVYGYTF
. . TRBJ2-5 TRBV9 TGTGCCAGCAGCGTAGGACAACAAGAGACCCAGTACTTC CASSVGQQETQYF
. . TRBJ2-3 TRBV7-8 TGTGCCAGCAGCTTAGCGCTTGGTCCTGTGAGGGCGCAGTATTTT CASSLALGPVRAQYF
TRBD2 . TRBJ2-7 TRBV5-6 TGTGCCAGCAGCCTGCCGGGGGGGCAGCGAGCTTACGAGCAGTACTTC CASSLPGGQRAYEQYF
TRBD1 . TRBJ1-3 TRBV5-6 TGTGCCAGCAGCTTGGGGGACAGGGCCACTGGAAACACCATATATTTT CASSLGDRATGNTIYF
. . TRBJ1-6 TRBV25-1 TGTGCCACCTCCCCCTCGAGGAGGGATTCACCCCTCCACTTT CATSPSRRDSPLHF
TRBD1 . TRBJ2-3 TRBV10-1 TGCGCCAGCAGTGAGTCTAAGACAGGGGCCACAGATACGCAGTATTTT CASSESKTGATDTQYF
. . TRBJ2-7 TRBV4-1 TGCGCCAGCAGCCAAGGAGGAGCTGGGTCTGATCGGTGGGGGGAATCTTCCTACGAGCAGTACTTC CASSQGGAGSDRWGESSYEQYF
TRBD1 . TRBJ2-5 TRBV29-1 TGCAGCGCAGAAGGGGGCCATCAAGAGACCCAGTACTTC CSAEGGHQETQYF
. . TRBJ2-2 TRBV9 TGTGCCAGCAGCGTGGCCGGGACTTCGAACACCGGGGAGCTGTTTTTT CASSVAGTSNTGELFF
. . TRBJ2-7 TRBV11-2 TGTGCCAGCAGCTTGGACAGTTTGGGGGCCTACGAGCAGTACTTC CASSLDSLGAYEQYF
TRBD1 . TRBJ2-5 TRBV5-1 TGCGCCAGCAGCTCGGGGACAGGACAAGAGACCCAGTACTTC CASSSGTGQETQYF
. . TRBJ2-3 TRBV15 TGTGCCACCCCCCCCTGGGGGGGCCCAGATACGCAGTATTTT CATPPWGGPDTQYF
. . TRBJ2-3 TRBV28 TGTGCCAGCAGTTTCGAAGGACAGTCCTGGGATACGCAGTATTTT CASSFEGQSWDTQYF
. . TRBJ2-5 TRBV5-1 TGCGCCAGCACCCGAGGAGCAAGCGGCCAAGAGACCCAGTACTTC CASTRGASGQETQYF
TRBD1 . TRBJ2-3 TRBV7-8 TGTGCCAGCAGCTTAGACAGGGGCGCAGATACGCAGTATTTT CASSLDRGADTQYF
. once TRBJ2-1 TRBV7-2 TGTGCCAGCAGCCCCCGGGCTAGCCCAGGTGGCTATCAGCAGTTCTTC CASSPRASPGGYQQFF
TRBD2 . TRBJ2-5 TRBV5-4 TGTGCCAGCAGCTTTGAGCGGGGGGGAGAGACCCAGTACTTC CASSFERGGETQYF
. . TRBJ2-7 TRBV6-6 TGTGCCAGCAGCAGGGCCTACGAGCAGTACTTC CASSRAYEQYF